Reported below is one T cell receptor (beta chain). Profiled with immunoSEQ multiplex PCR; TCRdb holds only in-frame clones, not every one. Among 80,000 to 95,000 clones listed, about 96% were seen once. The CDR3 contains 14 residues. From germline, CDR1 is SGHRS and CDR2 YFSETQ. V lost 6 bases, J lost 2 bases, and 5 bases stayed unmatched. This sample is drawn from a study of cytomegalovirus exposure and HLA in healthy donors. Input material: PBMCs. The receptor was isolated from a young woman in good health and CMV-seronegative. This sequence joins TRBV5-1 and TRBJ2-1; 7 bases align to TRBD2. DNA for the CDR3: TGCGCCAGCACCCCCGGGGGGACCTACAATGAGCAGTTCTTC. Its protein is CASTPGGTYNEQFF.